This T cell receptor beta chain was sequenced for a study of T cells in Graves' hyperthyroidism and ophthalmopathy. TCR beta CDR3 regions were amplified from RNA transcripts. The primer set for the first-round RT-PCR of the TCR CDR3 was HTBI. A single record per CDR3 protein comes from TCRdb applying MiXCR to the multiplex PCR reads. The data contain hundreds of thousands of distinct CDR3 sequences, around 13% of them singletons. There are 13 residues in the CDR3. The germline V gene encodes CDR1 KGHDR and CDR2 SFDVKD. The V end lost 9 bases, the J end lost 2 bases, and 9 bases lay between the germline ends. PBMCs were sourced from approximately 9 ml fresh peripheral blood.

The V call is TRBV24-1, the J call TRBJ2-2; D is unresolved. The TCR sequence derives from a woman between 50 and 59 years old with Graves' ophthalmopathy. The sample consisted of blood. The CDR3 nucleotides read TGTGCCACCTCACAGACCAACACCGGGGAGCTGTTTTTT. It codes for CATSQTNTGELFF.